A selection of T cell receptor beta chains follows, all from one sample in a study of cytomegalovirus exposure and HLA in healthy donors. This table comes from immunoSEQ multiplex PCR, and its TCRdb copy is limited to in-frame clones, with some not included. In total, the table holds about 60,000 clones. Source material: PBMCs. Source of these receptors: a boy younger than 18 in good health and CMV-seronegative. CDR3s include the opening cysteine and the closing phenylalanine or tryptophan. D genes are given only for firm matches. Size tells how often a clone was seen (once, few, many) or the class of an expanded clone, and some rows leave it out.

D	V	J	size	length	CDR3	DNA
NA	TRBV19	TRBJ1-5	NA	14	CASRGAYSNQPQHF	TGTGCCAGTAGGGGGGCTTATAGCAATCAGCCCCAGCATTTT
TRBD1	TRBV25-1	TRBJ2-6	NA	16	CASLRDRGTGANVLTF	TGTGCCAGCCTCCGGGACAGGGGGACTGGGGCCAACGTCCTGACTTTC
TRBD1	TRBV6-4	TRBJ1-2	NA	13	CASSDSSGGGYTF	TGTGCCAGCAGTGACTCGTCAGGGGGTGGCTACACCTTC
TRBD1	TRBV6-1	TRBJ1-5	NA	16	CASSERGTESNQPQHF	TGTGCCAGCAGTGAAAGGGGGACAGAAAGCAATCAGCCCCAGCATTTT
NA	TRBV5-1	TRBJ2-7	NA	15	CASSLDGLGGVEQYF	TGCGCCAGCAGCTTGGATGGGTTGGGGGGTGTCGAGCAGTACTTC
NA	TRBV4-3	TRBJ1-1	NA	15	CASTPDITVNTEAFF	TGCGCCAGCACTCCTGACATAACAGTGAACACTGAAGCTTTCTTT
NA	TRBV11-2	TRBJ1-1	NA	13	CASSRQDSPEAFF	TGTGCCAGCAGTCGACAGGATTCGCCTGAAGCTTTCTTT
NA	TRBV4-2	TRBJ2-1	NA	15	CASSQDHGVYNEQFF	TGTGCCAGCAGCCAAGATCACGGGGTCTACAATGAGCAGTTCTTC
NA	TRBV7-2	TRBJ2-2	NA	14	CASSPQGGTGELFF	TGTGCCAGCAGCCCCCAGGGGGGCACCGGGGAGCTGTTTTTT
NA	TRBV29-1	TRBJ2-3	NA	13	CSVFGPSTDTQYF	TGCAGCGTTTTTGGCCCTAGCACAGATACGCAGTATTTT
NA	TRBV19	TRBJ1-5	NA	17	CASSIVGSQGSNQPQHF	TGTGCCAGTAGTATTGTCGGCAGCCAGGGGAGCAATCAGCCCCAGCATTTT
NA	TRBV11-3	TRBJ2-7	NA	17	CASSRAGGDDLTYEQYF	TGTGCCAGCAGCCGGGCTGGCGGGGATGACCTTACCTACGAGCAGTACTTC
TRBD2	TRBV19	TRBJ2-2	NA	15	CASSFGGRNTGELFF	TGTGCCAGTAGTTTCGGCGGGAGAAACACCGGGGAGCTGTTTTTT
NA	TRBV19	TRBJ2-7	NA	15	CASSPQQGAKAEQYF	TGTGCCAGTAGTCCACAACAGGGAGCGAAGGCGGAGCAGTACTTC
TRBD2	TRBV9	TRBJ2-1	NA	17	CASSGLAGGGSWNEQFF	TGTGCCAGCAGCGGACTAGCGGGAGGGGGATCCTGGAATGAGCAGTTCTTC
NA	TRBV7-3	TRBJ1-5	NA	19	CASSRRTAGNLYSNQPQHF	TGTGCCAGCAGCCGCAGGACAGCCGGAAACCTCTATAGCAATCAGCCCCAGCATTTT
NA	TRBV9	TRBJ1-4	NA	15	CASRSDSDGPTGLFF	TGTGCCAGCAGATCGGACAGCGACGGACCTACGGGATTGTTTTTT
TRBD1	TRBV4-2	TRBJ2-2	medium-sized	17	CASSPRTGGSNTGELFF	TGTGCCAGCAGCCCTCGGACAGGGGGGTCGAACACCGGGGAGCTGTTTTTT
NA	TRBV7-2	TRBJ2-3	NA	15	CASRVTSRGTDTQYF	TGTGCCAGCAGGGTAACTAGCCGGGGCACAGATACGCAGTATTTT
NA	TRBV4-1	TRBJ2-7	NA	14	CASSQGQFSYEQYF	TGCGCCAGCAGCCAAGGCCAGTTCTCCTACGAGCAGTACTTC
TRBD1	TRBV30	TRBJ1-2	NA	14	CAWTRDRGNYGYTF	TGTGCCTGGACTCGGGACAGGGGTAACTATGGCTACACCTTC
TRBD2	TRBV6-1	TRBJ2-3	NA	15	CASSVEGTRTDTQYF	TGTGCCAGCAGTGTGGAAGGGACTAGAACCGATACGCAGTATTTT
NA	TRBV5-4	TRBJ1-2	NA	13	CASDGGIKDGYTF	TGTGCCAGCGATGGCGGGATAAAGGATGGCTACACCTTC
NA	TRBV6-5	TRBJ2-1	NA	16	CASSYPTSTERNEQFF	TGTGCCAGCAGTTACCCCACTAGCACAGAGAGGAATGAGCAGTTCTTC
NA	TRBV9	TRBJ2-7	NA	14	CASSAKTGTGEQYF	TGTGCCAGCAGCGCAAAAACCGGGACTGGCGAGCAGTACTTC
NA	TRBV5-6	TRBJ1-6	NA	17	CASSAPGLLLGDSPLHF	TGTGCCAGCAGCGCCCCCGGACTCCTGCTTGGGGATTCACCCCTCCACTTT
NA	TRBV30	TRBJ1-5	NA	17	CAWSVLRQPNSNQPQHF	TGTGCCTGGAGTGTACTACGGCAGCCAAATAGCAATCAGCCCCAGCATTTT
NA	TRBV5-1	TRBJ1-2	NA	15	CASSLARTQNYGYTF	TGCGCCAGCAGCTTGGCACGGACTCAGAACTATGGCTACACCTTC
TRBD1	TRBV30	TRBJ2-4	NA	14	CAWSRTGMRDIQYF	TGTGCCTGGAGCCGGACAGGGATGAGAGACATTCAGTACTTC
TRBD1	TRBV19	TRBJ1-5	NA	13	CASNRGLDQPQHF	TGTGCCAGTAACAGGGGGCTTGATCAGCCCCAGCATTTT
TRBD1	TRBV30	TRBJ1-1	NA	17	CAWRSPTGDREYTEAFF	TGTGCCTGGAGAAGTCCCACCGGCGACAGGGAGTACACTGAAGCTTTCTTT
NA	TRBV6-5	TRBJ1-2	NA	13	CASSYDSNYGYTF	TGTGCCAGCAGTTACGACAGTAACTATGGCTACACCTTC
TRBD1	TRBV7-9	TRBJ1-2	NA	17	CASTFDRGQGVFEGYTF	TGTGCCAGCACCTTCGATAGGGGACAGGGGGTTTTCGAGGGCTACACCTTC
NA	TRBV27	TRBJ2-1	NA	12	CASTQDPTEQFF	TGTGCCAGCACTCAGGATCCGACAGAGCAGTTCTTC
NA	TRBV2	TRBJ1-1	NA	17	CASSDADSGGAHTEAFF	TGTGCCAGCAGTGACGCCGACAGCGGGGGGGCGCACACTGAAGCTTTCTTT
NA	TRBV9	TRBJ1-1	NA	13	CASSVDPDTEAFF	TGTGCCAGCAGCGTAGATCCGGACACTGAAGCTTTCTTT
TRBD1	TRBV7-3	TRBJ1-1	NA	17	CASSLRGRTGMNTEAFF	TGTGCCAGCAGCTTAAGAGGGAGGACAGGCATGAACACTGAAGCTTTCTTT
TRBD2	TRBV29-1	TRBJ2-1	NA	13	CSGRLAGRNEQFF	TGCAGCGGCCGACTAGCGGGACGGAATGAGCAGTTCTTC
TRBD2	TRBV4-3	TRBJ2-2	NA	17	CASSQEFGGANTGELFF	TGCGCCAGCAGCCAAGAGTTCGGGGGGGCGAACACCGGGGAGCTGTTTTTT
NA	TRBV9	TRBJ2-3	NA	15	CASSVVGQLTDTQYF	TGTGCCAGCAGCGTAGTAGGACAGCTCACAGATACGCAGTATTTT
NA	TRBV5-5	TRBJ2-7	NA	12	CASSSSRLEQYF	TGTGCCAGCAGCTCCTCGAGACTCGAGCAGTACTTC
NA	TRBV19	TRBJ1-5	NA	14	CASNSGGPGEPQHF	TGTGCCAGTAATTCCGGTGGGCCGGGGGAGCCCCAGCATTTT
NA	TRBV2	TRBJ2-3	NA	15	CASSNQGTSTDTQYF	TGTGCCAGCAGTAACCAGGGAACTAGCACAGATACGCAGTATTTT
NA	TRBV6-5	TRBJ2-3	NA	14	CASSLGTGTDTQYF	TGTGCCAGCAGTTTAGGGACTGGCACAGATACGCAGTATTTT
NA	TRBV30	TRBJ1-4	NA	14	CAWEKGGINEKLFF	TGTGCCTGGGAAAAAGGGGGAATTAATGAAAAACTGTTTTTT
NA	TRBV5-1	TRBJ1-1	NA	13	CASSSVGGTEAFF	TGCGCCAGCAGCTCGGTAGGAGGCACTGAAGCTTTCTTT